The 10 T cell receptor beta chains presented below share a single source sample, sequenced in a study of cytomegalovirus exposure and HLA in healthy donors. The data were produced by immunoSEQ multiplex PCR, yet TCRdb's version contains in-frame clones alone and is incomplete. This sample has 70,000 to 95,000 clones; over 85% occur once, and the top ten carry 3.6%. Material for sequencing was PBMCs. The receptor set was obtained from a woman in her 30s in good health and CMV-seronegative.

The chain uses TRBV29-1 and TRBJ1-5, with 8 positions matching TRBD1. Germline CDR1 reads SQVTM; CDR2 reads ANQGSEA. V lost 3 bases to trimming and J lost 6 bases; unmatched junction nucleotides: 4. The CDR3 sequence is 13 residues long. The chain's CDR3 is CSVEQGAGQPQHF. For the CDR3, the DNA is TGCAGCGTTGAGCAGGGGGCAGGTCAGCCCCAGCATTTT.

The genes are TRBV6-1 and TRBJ2-7; possible D gene TRBD2, 6 bases. This CDR3 contains 18 residues. Between the trimmed V and J ends, which lost 1 base and 2 bases, there was a span of 21 bases. Germline assignment: CDR1 MNHNS and CDR2 SASEGT. CDR3 bases: TGTGCCAGCAGTGAAGGGAGGGCCGCCTCGAATCCCGCCTACGAGCAGTACTTC. Protein product: CASSEGRAASNPAYEQYF.

The gene calls are TRBV2 and TRBJ2-3; TRBD2 is a possible D gene (6 bases). This CDR3 comprises 15 residues. Germline V CDR1 and CDR2: SNHLY, FYNNEI. Trimming shortened V by 7 bases and J by 6 bases, and 20 bases separated the two germline ends. The CDR3 region is CASTVASVYLDTQYF. The CDR3 DNA reads as TGTGCCAGCACGGTGGCTAGCGTTTACTTGGATACGCAGTATTTT.

This chain connects TRBV7-6 to TRBJ1-1; TRBD1 is a possible D gene (5 bases). This CDR3 contains 16 residues. Germline V gene sequence: CDR1 SGHVS, CDR2 FNYEAQ. V lost 2 bases and J 3 bases, leaving 16 bases between the germline ends. CDR3 sequence reads: CASSLMTDPIHTEAFF. Here the CDR3 DNA reads TGTGCCAGCAGCTTAATGACAGACCCGATACACACTGAAGCTTTCTTT.

V gene TRBV5-4 combines with J gene TRBJ2-3, with TRBD1 as a possible D gene (5 bases). The V end lost 1 base, the J end lost 0 bases, and 12 bases lay between the germline ends. Germline V lookup: CDR1 SGHNT, CDR2 YYREEE (reference sequence). The CDR3 runs to 16 residues. The CDR3 nucleotides are TGTGCCAGCAGCTTGTTATCCAGGGAAAGCACAGATACGCAGTATTTT. Protein product: CASSLLSRESTDTQYF. Together with reference TRBV5-4 and TRBJ2-3, the CDR3 gives the full variable domain: ETGVTQSPTHLIKTRGQQVTLRCSSQSGHNTVSWYQQALGQGPQFIFQYYREEENGRGNFPPRFSGLQFPNYSSELNVNALELDDSALYLCASSLLSRESTDTQYFGPGTRLTVL.

The chain employs TRBV6-1 and TRBJ2-5; 8 bases are a match to TRBD1. V shed 5 bases and J 4 bases; nucleotides not matched to a gene: 0. This CDR3 has 12 residues. The germline CDR1 and CDR2 sequences are MNHNS and SASEGT. The CDR3, as DNA: TGTGCCAGCAGTACAGGGGGAGAGACCCAGTACTTC. As protein: CASSTGGETQYF.

The V and J genes are TRBV6-4 and TRBJ1-2; possibly TRBD1 for D (5 bases). Germline assignment: CDR1 MRHNA and CDR2 SNTAGT. The V end lost 5 bases, the J end lost 6 bases, and 13 bases lay between the germline ends. The CDR3 has 13 residues. In nucleotides, the CDR3 is TGTGCCAGCAGTCCCCAGGGAGGGAATGGCTACACCTTC. Encoded protein: CASSPQGGNGYTF.

This chain links TRBV7-9 with TRBJ1-5; 7 positions agree with TRBD1. The length of the CDR3 is 15 residues. J gave up 0 bases and V 3 bases, and 2 bases lay outside the gene matches. CDR1 and CDR2 from the germline V gene are SEHNR and FQNEAQ (reference sequence). The CDR3 sequence: CASSFTGDSNQPQHF. CDR3 DNA: TGTGCCAGCAGCTTCACAGGGGATAGCAATCAGCCCCAGCATTTT.

This clone turned up a few times. The chain combines TRBV9 with TRBJ1-2, with 10 bases aligning to TRBD1. Germline-derived CDR1 and CDR2 are SGDLS and YYNGEE. V shed 7 bases and J 3 bases; nucleotides not matched to a gene: 3. This CDR3 has 13 amino acids. The DNA of the CDR3 is TGTGCCAGCGCTGGGACAGGGGACTATGGCTACACCTTC. It specifies CASAGTGDYGYTF.

The chain employs TRBV7-8 and TRBJ2-2, with TRBD1 identical over 8 bases. Trimming took 6 bases from V and 6 from J; bases not matched to a gene: 15. The CDR3 spans 17 residues. CDR1 SGHVS and CDR2 FQNEAQ come from the germline V gene. The chain's CDR3 is CASRLAGGAFRAGELFF. In DNA form, the CDR3 reads TGTGCCAGCAGATTGGCAGGGGGCGCTTTCCGTGCCGGGGAGCTGTTTTTT.